This TCR beta chain is from a study of identical twins. Study results and limitations: Possibly, invariant MAIT and iNKT cells partly confounded zero-insertion analyses.

The junction had 5 bases not matched to a gene; V was cut back by 11 bases and J by 2 bases. CDR3 length equals 12 residues. CDR1 and CDR2 (germline): ENHRY, SYGVKD. Regarding this clonotype: Its antigen is unknown.

TCRdb passed the 5' RACE reads through MiXCR, listing each CDR3 protein once. This table has nearly 650,000 distinct CDR3 sequences, roughly 7.1% appearing once. The sample was also reused in another study, on yellow fever vaccine responses in identical twins. That paper notes: Reportedly, the response of twins' T cells to the vaccine seemed partly convergent, partly personalized.

The V and J genes are TRBV10-3 and TRBJ2-7; TRBD1 aligns across 8 bases. The TCR was taken from a woman aged 18 to 35 in good health. The sample consisted of PBMCs. In DNA, the CDR3 is TGTGCCTCGACAGGGGCGACCTACGAGCAGTACTTC. Amino acid sequence: CASTGATYEQYF.